This is a list of T cell receptor beta chains from one sample in a study of T cell responses to AZD1222 COVID-19 vaccine. Profiling relied on immunoSEQ multiplex PCR, and the TCRdb table lists in-frame clones only, not all of them. The sample holds approximately 180,000 clones, approximately 92% seen once. The source was peripheral blood, collected on day 0 of AZD1222 vaccination. These receptors all come from an adult in good health. Both conserved end residues are part of each CDR3. A D gene is named only where the DNA matches it firmly. Expanded clones get a size class; other rows say once, few or many, or leave the size out.

abundance: .
v_gene: TRBV11-2
d_gene: .
j_gene: TRBJ1-5
CDR3nt: TGTGCCAGCAGCTTAGCCAGGGGCAGCAATCAGCCCCAGCATTTT
CDR3aa: CASSLARGSNQPQHF

abundance: few
v_gene: TRBV14
d_gene: .
j_gene: TRBJ2-1
CDR3nt: TGTGCCAGCAGCCAAGAAGGCGGGTTCTCCTACAATGAGCAGTTCTTC
CDR3aa: CASSQEGGFSYNEQFF

abundance: .
v_gene: TRBV27
d_gene: .
j_gene: TRBJ1-2
CDR3nt: TGTGCCAGCACCTTCAGGCGGGGATCCTATGGCTACACCTTC
CDR3aa: CASTFRRGSYGYTF

abundance: .
v_gene: TRBV7-2
d_gene: TRBD1
j_gene: TRBJ1-5
CDR3nt: TGTGCCAGCAGTTCTACAGGGGCGAATAGCAATCAGCCCCAGCATTTT
CDR3aa: CASSSTGANSNQPQHF

abundance: .
v_gene: TRBV5-1
d_gene: .
j_gene: TRBJ1-2
CDR3nt: TGCGCCAGCAGCAAGAATCAGGGGCGGGACTATGGCTACACCTTC
CDR3aa: CASSKNQGRDYGYTF

abundance: .
v_gene: TRBV3-1/TRBV3-2
d_gene: .
j_gene: TRBJ1-4
CDR3nt: TGTGCCAGCAGCCCCTCGAGGGGGACCCGGGGCAGGGAAAAACTGTTTTTT
CDR3aa: CASSPSRGTRGREKLFF

abundance: .
v_gene: TRBV5-1
d_gene: .
j_gene: TRBJ1-3
CDR3nt: TGCGCCAGCAGCTCGGAGGAACGAGTTTCTGGAAACACCATATATTTT
CDR3aa: CASSSEERVSGNTIYF

abundance: few
v_gene: TRBV19
d_gene: .
j_gene: TRBJ1-1
CDR3nt: TGTGCCAGTAGTATAAGGTACCGCGGAACTGAAGCTTTCTTT
CDR3aa: CASSIRYRGTEAFF

abundance: .
v_gene: TRBV27
d_gene: TRBD2
j_gene: TRBJ2-1
CDR3nt: TGTGCCAGCGGACTTACCGGGACTAGCCTCCATGAGCAGTTCTTC
CDR3aa: CASGLTGTSLHEQFF

abundance: .
v_gene: TRBV5-1
d_gene: .
j_gene: TRBJ1-4
CDR3nt: TGCGCCAGCAGACGGACAGACGGTAATGAAAAACTGTTTTTT
CDR3aa: CASRRTDGNEKLFF

abundance: .
v_gene: TRBV15
d_gene: TRBD1
j_gene: TRBJ1-5
CDR3nt: TGTGCCACCAGCAGAGTGGGGACAGGGGTAAATCAGCCCCAGCATTTT
CDR3aa: CATSRVGTGVNQPQHF

abundance: .
v_gene: TRBV7-6
d_gene: TRBD2
j_gene: TRBJ2-2
CDR3nt: TGTGCCAGCAGCTTAGGGGGAGGGGCGAACACCGGGGAGCTGTTTTTT
CDR3aa: CASSLGGGANTGELFF

abundance: .
v_gene: TRBV6-5
d_gene: TRBD1
j_gene: TRBJ2-2
CDR3nt: TGTGCCAGCAGTCCCAGGACAGGGCCCGGGGAGCTGTTTTTT
CDR3aa: CASSPRTGPGELFF

abundance: .
v_gene: TRBV4-1
d_gene: .
j_gene: TRBJ1-5
CDR3nt: TGCGCCAGCAGCCCGGCTATATACGGGGTCCAGCCCCAGCATTTT
CDR3aa: CASSPAIYGVQPQHF

abundance: .
v_gene: TRBV3-1/TRBV3-2
d_gene: .
j_gene: TRBJ2-7
CDR3nt: TGTGCCAGCGGGCACGACTCCTACGAGCAGTACTTC
CDR3aa: CASGHDSYEQYF

abundance: .
v_gene: TRBV5-1
d_gene: TRBD1
j_gene: TRBJ1-4
CDR3nt: TGCGCCAGCAGATTACAGGGGGTAGGGGAAAAACTGTTTTTT
CDR3aa: CASRLQGVGEKLFF

abundance: .
v_gene: TRBV5-1
d_gene: .
j_gene: TRBJ1-1
CDR3nt: TGCGCCAGCAGCCTGGGGCCATCGAACACTGAAGCTTTCTTT
CDR3aa: CASSLGPSNTEAFF

abundance: .
v_gene: TRBV27
d_gene: .
j_gene: TRBJ2-2
CDR3nt: TGTGCCAGCAAGTTGGAAACCGGGGAGCTGTTTTTT
CDR3aa: CASKLETGELFF

abundance: .
v_gene: TRBV5-1
d_gene: .
j_gene: TRBJ1-1
CDR3nt: TGCGCCAGCAGCTTGGACAGATCTCCCGGCTACAACACTGAAGCTTTCTTT
CDR3aa: CASSLDRSPGYNTEAFF

abundance: .
v_gene: TRBV4-3
d_gene: .
j_gene: TRBJ1-2
CDR3nt: TGCGCCAGCAGCCAAGCATTGGGCAGCCGACCCTATGGCTACACCTTC
CDR3aa: CASSQALGSRPYGYTF

abundance: .
v_gene: TRBV5-8
d_gene: .
j_gene: TRBJ2-2
CDR3nt: TGTGCCAGCAGCTTGGTGACTATAATGCCAACCGGGGAGCTGTTTTTT
CDR3aa: CASSLVTIMPTGELFF

abundance: once
v_gene: TRBV27
d_gene: .
j_gene: TRBJ1-1
CDR3nt: TGTGCCAGCAGGCCATCCGGGGGGAACACTGAAGCTTTCTTT
CDR3aa: CASRPSGGNTEAFF

abundance: .
v_gene: TRBV12-3/TRBV12-4
d_gene: TRBD1
j_gene: TRBJ1-2
CDR3nt: TGTGCCAGCAGCTTAGGGACAGGCCGTGGCTACACCTTC
CDR3aa: CASSLGTGRGYTF

abundance: .
v_gene: TRBV7-9
d_gene: .
j_gene: TRBJ1-4
CDR3nt: TGTGCCAGCAGCTTAGCTAGTCAAGAAAAACTGTTTTTT
CDR3aa: CASSLASQEKLFF

abundance: .
v_gene: TRBV6-2/TRBV6-3
d_gene: .
j_gene: TRBJ2-1
CDR3nt: TGTGCCAGCAGTTACTCGGGGTTCAGGGAGCAGTTCTTC
CDR3aa: CASSYSGFREQFF

abundance: .
v_gene: TRBV19
d_gene: TRBD1
j_gene: TRBJ1-5
CDR3nt: TGTGCCATCAAGCCCCAGGGGGTAGGGGCCTCCTTTCAGCCCCAGCATTTT
CDR3aa: CAIKPQGVGASFQPQHF

abundance: .
v_gene: TRBV28
d_gene: TRBD2
j_gene: TRBJ2-1
CDR3nt: TGTGCCAGCAGTACCCTAGCGGGGGTTCCCTACAATGAGCAGTTCTTC
CDR3aa: CASSTLAGVPYNEQFF

abundance: .
v_gene: TRBV2
d_gene: TRBD2
j_gene: TRBJ2-1
CDR3nt: TGTGCCAGCAGCCCTCGGGAGGGGGCTAGCGGGGCGGGTGAGCAGTTCTTC
CDR3aa: CASSPREGASGAGEQFF

abundance: .
v_gene: TRBV27
d_gene: .
j_gene: TRBJ1-2
CDR3nt: TGTGCCAGCAGTTTTCGAATGAGTGTCTATGGCTACACCTTC
CDR3aa: CASSFRMSVYGYTF

abundance: .
v_gene: TRBV4-2
d_gene: .
j_gene: TRBJ2-7
CDR3nt: TGTGCCAGCAGCCATGACACCGGGACCGGCAACTACGAGCAGTACTTC
CDR3aa: CASSHDTGTGNYEQYF

abundance: .
v_gene: TRBV6-5
d_gene: TRBD1
j_gene: TRBJ1-4
CDR3nt: TGTGCCAGCAGGGAGGGACAGCCTAATGAAAAACTGTTTTTT
CDR3aa: CASREGQPNEKLFF

abundance: .
v_gene: TRBV30
d_gene: .
j_gene: TRBJ2-5
CDR3nt: TGTGCCTGGAGTGAAACTAGCCGGGAGACCCAGTACTTC
CDR3aa: CAWSETSRETQYF

abundance: .
v_gene: TRBV5-6
d_gene: TRBD1
j_gene: TRBJ1-1
CDR3nt: TGTGCCAGCAGCTTGGGGTACAGGGGCCGGGCTGAAGCTTTCTTT
CDR3aa: CASSLGYRGRAEAFF

abundance: .
v_gene: TRBV2
d_gene: .
j_gene: TRBJ2-5
CDR3nt: TGTGCCAGCAGTGATGACTTAACAGGAAAACAAGAGACCCAGTACTTC
CDR3aa: CASSDDLTGKQETQYF

abundance: .
v_gene: TRBV7-9
d_gene: TRBD1
j_gene: TRBJ2-7
CDR3nt: TGTGCCAGCAGCTCTCGGACGGACAGGGTAAAGGGGAACGAGCAGTACTTC
CDR3aa: CASSSRTDRVKGNEQYF

abundance: .
v_gene: TRBV5-1
d_gene: TRBD2
j_gene: TRBJ2-5
CDR3nt: TGCGCCAGCAGCCTAACCCTGACTAGCGGGGGAATGGAGACCCAGTACTTC
CDR3aa: CASSLTLTSGGMETQYF

abundance: .
v_gene: TRBV27
d_gene: .
j_gene: TRBJ2-1
CDR3nt: TGTGCCAGCAGTTTATCGATAAACATTCCCACCCTCTACAATGAGCAGTTCTTC
CDR3aa: CASSLSINIPTLYNEQFF

abundance: .
v_gene: TRBV2
d_gene: TRBD2
j_gene: TRBJ2-7
CDR3nt: TGTGCCAGCAGTGAAGATGGTAGCGGGAGTTACGAGCAGTACTTC
CDR3aa: CASSEDGSGSYEQYF

abundance: .
v_gene: TRBV2
d_gene: TRBD2
j_gene: TRBJ2-5
CDR3nt: TGTGCCAGCAGTCCTACTAGCGGGAGTATGGTGACCCAGTACTTC
CDR3aa: CASSPTSGSMVTQYF